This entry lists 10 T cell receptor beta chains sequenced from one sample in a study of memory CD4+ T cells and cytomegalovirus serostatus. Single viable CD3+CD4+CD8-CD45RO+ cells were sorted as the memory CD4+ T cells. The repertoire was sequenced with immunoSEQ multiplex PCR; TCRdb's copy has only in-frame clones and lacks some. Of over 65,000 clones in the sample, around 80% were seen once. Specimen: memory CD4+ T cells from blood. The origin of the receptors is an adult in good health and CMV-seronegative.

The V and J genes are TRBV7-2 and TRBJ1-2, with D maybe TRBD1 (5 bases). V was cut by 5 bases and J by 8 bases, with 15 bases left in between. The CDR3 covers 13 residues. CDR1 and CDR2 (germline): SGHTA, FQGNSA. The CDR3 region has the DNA TGTGCCAGCAGCCCATCCGGGGCTAACGGCTACACCTTC. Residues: CASSPSGANGYTF.

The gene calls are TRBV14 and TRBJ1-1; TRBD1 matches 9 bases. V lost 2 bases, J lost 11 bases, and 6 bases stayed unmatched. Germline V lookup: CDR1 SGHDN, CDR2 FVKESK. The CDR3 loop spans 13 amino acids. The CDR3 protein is CASSQRRTGEAFF. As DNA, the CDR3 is TGTGCCAGCAGCCAACGACGGACAGGGGAGGCTTTCTTT.

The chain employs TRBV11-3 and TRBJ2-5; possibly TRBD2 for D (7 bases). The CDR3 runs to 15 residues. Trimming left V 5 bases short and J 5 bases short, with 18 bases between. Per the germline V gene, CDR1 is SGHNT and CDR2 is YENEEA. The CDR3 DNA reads TGTGCCAGCAGCCAGAGAGGGGGGGGCCGGGAGACCCAGTACTTC. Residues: CASSQRGGGRETQYF.

The CDR3: CASSLTSGTDSGANVLTF. CDR3 nucleotide sequence: TGTGCCAGCAGCTTAACTAGCGGGACCGACTCTGGGGCCAACGTCCTGACTTTC. V usage is TRBV7-3 and J usage is TRBJ2-6, with 8 bases aligning to TRBD2. V was clipped by 0 bases and J by 0 bases; unmatched bases: 4. This CDR3 has 18 residues. The V gene's germline CDR1 is SGHTA and CDR2 FQGTGA. The entire variable domain, with the rest obtained from reference TRBV7-3 and TRBJ2-6, is as follows: GAGVSQTPSNKVTEKGKYVELRCDPISGHTALYWYRQSLGQGPEFLIYFQGTGAADDSGLPNDRFFAVRPEGSVSTLKIQRTERGDSAVYLCASSLTSGTDSGANVLTFGAGSRLTVL.

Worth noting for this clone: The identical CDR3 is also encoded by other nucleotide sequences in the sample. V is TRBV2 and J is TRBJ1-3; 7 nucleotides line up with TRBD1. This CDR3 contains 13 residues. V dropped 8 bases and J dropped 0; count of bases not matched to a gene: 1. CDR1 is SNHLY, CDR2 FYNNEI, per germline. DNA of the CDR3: TGTGCCAGCCGACAGGGCTCTGGAAACACCATATATTTT. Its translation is CASRQGSGNTIYF. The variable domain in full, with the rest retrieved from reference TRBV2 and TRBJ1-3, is EPEVTQTPSHQVTQMGQEVILRCVPISNHLYFYWYRQILGQKVEFLVSFYNNEISEKSEIFDDQFSVERPDGSNFTLKIRSTKLEDSAMYFCASRQGSGNTIYFGEGSWLTVV.

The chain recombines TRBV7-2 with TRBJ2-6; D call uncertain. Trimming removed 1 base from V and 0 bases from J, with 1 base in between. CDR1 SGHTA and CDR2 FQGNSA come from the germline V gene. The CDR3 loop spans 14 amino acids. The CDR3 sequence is CASSLDSGANVLTF. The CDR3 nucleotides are TGTGCCAGCAGCTTAGACTCTGGGGCCAACGTCCTGACTTTC.

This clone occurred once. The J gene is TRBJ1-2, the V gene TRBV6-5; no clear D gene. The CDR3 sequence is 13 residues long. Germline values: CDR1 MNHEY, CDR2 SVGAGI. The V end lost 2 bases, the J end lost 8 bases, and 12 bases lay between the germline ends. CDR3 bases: TGTGCCAGCAGTTACAGACCAGGAGGAGGCTACACCTTC. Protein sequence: CASSYRPGGGYTF.

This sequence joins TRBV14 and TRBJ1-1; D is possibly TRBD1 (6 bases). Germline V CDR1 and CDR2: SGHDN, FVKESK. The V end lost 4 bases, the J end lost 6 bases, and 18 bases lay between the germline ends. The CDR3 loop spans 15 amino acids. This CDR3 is CASSRDRYGVAEAFF. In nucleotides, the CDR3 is TGTGCCAGCAGCCGAGACAGGTACGGTGTAGCTGAAGCTTTCTTT. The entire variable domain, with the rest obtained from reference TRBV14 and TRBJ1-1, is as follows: EAGVTQFPSHSVIEKGQTVTLRCDPISGHDNLYWYRRVMGKEIKFLLHFVKESKQDESGMPNNRFLAERTGGTYSTLKVQPAELEDSGVYFCASSRDRYGVAEAFFGQGTRLTVV.

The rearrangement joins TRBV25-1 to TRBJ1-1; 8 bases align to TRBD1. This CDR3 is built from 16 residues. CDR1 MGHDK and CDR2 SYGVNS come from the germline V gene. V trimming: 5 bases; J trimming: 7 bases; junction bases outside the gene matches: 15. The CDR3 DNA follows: TGTGCCAGCAGTAAAAAGGCAGGGGGCGATCGGGTTGAAGCTTTCTTT. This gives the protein CASSKKAGGDRVEAFF.

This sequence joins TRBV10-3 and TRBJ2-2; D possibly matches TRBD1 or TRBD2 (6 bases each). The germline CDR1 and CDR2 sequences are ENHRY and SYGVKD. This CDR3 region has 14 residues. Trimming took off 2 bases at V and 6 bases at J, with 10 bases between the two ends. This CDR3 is CAISEGRGAGELFF. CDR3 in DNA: TGTGCCATCAGTGAGGGTAGGGGGGCCGGGGAGCTGTTTTTT.